This paragraph covers one T cell receptor beta chain sequence. This specimen comes from a study of blood T cell repertoires in COVID-19. Turning to the study itself: Acute and convalescent COVID-19 samples came from the United States, Italy and Spain. Nucleic acid was either cDNA or gDNA, and it came from T cells, B-cell-depleted T cells, or PBMCs.

As processed by the authors: How many nucleated cells were present was estimated from reference gene primer amplification. Clones were read by immunoSEQ multiplex PCR, and TCRdb kept only the in-frame ones, dropping some. That table supplies the V and J calls and clone size; D and trimming were determined from the DNA. The sample has fewer than 450,000 clones, about 91% seen once. Patients at the Seattle site were enrolled during active infection and followed longitudinally. The receptor comes from a woman in her forties or fifties with COVID-19, enrolled during active disease. Sequencing was done on a sample of peripheral blood.

The CDR3 sequence: CASSEDTGTTETQYF. The CDR3 DNA is TGTGCCAGCAGTGAGGACACAGGGACCACAGAGACCCAGTACTTC. The genes are TRBV6-1 and TRBJ2-5, with D possibly TRBD1 on 6 matching bases. The CDR3 length is 15 residues. Germline CDR1 is MNHNS and CDR2 is SASEGT. Trimming took off 3 bases at V and 4 bases at J, with 15 bases between the two ends.